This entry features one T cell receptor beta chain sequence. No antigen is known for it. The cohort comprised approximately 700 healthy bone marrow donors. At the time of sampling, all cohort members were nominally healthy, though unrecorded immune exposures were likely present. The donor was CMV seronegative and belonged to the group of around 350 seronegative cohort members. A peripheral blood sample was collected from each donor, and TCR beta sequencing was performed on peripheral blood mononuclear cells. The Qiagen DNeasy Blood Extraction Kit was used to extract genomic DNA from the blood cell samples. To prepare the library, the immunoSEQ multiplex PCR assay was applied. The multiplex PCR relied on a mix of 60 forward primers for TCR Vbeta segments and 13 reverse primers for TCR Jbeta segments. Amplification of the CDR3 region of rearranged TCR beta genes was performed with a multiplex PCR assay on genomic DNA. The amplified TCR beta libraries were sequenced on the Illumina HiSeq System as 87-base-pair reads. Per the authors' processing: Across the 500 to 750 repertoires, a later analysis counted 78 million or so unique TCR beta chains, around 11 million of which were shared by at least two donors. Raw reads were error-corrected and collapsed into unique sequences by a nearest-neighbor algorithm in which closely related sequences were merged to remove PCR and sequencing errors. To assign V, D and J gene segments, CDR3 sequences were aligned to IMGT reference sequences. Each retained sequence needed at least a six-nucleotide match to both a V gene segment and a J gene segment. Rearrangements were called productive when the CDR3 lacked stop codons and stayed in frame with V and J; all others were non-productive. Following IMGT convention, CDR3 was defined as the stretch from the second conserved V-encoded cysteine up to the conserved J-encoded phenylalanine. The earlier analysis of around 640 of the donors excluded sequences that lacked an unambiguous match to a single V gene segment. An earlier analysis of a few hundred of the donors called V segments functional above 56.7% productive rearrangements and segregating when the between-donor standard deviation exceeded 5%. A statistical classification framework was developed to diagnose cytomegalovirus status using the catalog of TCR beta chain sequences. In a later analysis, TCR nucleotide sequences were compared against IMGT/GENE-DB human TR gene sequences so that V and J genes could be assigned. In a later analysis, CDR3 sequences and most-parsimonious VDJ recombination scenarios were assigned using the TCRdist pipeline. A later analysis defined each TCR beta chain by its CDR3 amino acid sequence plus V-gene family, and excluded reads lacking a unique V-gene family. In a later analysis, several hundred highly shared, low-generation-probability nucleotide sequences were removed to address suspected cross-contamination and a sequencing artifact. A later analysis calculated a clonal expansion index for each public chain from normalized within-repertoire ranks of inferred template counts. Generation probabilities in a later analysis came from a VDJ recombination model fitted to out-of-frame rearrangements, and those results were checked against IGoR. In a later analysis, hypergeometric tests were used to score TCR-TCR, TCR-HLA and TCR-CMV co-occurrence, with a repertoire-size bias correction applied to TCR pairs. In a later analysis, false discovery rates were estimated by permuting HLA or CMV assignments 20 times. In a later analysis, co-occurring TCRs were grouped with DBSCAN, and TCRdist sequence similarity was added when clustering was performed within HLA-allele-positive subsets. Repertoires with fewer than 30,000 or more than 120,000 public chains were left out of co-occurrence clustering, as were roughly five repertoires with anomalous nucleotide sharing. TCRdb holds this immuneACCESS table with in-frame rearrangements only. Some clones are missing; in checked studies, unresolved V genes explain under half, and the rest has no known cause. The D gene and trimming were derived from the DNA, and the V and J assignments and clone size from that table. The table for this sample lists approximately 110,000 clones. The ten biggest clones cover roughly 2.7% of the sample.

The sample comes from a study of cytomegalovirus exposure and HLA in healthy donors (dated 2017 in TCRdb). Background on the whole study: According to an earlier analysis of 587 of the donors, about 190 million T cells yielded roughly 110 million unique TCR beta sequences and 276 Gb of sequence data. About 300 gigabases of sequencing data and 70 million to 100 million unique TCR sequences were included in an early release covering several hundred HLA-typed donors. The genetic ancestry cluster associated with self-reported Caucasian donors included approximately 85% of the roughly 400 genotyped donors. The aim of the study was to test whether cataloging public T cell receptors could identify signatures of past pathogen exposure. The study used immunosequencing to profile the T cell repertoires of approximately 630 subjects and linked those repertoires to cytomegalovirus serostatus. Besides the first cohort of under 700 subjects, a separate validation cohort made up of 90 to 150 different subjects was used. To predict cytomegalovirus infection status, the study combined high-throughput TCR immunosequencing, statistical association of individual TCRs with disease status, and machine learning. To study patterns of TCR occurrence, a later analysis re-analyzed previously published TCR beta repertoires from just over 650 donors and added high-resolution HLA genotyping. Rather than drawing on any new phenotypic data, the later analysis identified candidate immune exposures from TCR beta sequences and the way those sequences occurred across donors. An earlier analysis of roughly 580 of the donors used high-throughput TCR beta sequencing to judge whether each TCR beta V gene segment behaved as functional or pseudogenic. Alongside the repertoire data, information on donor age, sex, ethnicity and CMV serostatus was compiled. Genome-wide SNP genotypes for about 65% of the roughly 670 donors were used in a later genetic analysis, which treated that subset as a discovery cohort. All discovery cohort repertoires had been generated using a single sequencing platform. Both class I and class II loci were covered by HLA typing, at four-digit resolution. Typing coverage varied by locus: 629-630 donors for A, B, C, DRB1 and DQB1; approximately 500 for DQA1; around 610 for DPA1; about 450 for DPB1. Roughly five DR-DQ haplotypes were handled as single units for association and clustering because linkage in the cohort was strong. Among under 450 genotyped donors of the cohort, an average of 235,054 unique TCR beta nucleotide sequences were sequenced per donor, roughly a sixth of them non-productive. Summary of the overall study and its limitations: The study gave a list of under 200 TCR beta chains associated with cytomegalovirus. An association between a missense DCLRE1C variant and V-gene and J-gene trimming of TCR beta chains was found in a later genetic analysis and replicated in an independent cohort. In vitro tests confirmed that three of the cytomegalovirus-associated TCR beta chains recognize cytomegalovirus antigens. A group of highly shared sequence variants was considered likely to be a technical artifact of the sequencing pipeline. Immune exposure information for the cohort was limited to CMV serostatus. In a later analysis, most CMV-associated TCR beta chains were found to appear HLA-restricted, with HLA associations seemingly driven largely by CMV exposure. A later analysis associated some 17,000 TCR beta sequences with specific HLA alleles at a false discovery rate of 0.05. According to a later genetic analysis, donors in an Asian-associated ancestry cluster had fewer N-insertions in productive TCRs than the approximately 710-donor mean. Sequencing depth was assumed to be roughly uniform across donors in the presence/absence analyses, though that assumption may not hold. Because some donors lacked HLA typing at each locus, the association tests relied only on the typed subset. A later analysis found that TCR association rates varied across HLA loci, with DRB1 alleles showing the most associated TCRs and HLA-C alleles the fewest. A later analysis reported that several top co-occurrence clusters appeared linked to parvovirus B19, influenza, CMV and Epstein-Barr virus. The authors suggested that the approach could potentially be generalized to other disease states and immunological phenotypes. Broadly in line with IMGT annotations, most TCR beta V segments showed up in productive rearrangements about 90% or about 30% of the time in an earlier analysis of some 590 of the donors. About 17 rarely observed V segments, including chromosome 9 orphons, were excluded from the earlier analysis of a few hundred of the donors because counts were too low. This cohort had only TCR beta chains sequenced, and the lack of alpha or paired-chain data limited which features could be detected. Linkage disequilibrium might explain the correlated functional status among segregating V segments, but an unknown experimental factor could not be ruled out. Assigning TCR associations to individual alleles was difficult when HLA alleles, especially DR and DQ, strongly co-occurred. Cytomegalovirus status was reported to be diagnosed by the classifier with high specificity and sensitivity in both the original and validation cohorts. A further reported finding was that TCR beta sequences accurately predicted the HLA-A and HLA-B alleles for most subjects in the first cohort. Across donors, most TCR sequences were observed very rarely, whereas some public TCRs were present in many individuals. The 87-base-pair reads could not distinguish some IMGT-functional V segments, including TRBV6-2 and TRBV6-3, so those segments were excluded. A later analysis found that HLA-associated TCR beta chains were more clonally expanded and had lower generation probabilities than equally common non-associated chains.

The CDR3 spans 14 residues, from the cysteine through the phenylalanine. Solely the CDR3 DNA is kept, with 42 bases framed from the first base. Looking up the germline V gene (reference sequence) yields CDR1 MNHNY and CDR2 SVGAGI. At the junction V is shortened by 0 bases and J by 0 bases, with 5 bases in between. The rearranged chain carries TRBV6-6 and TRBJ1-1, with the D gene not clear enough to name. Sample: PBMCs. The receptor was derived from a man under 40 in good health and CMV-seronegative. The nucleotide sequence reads TGTGCCAGCAGTTACTCAAACATGAACACTGAAGCTTTCTTT. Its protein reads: CASSYSNMNTEAFF.